The 20 T cell receptor beta chains below were found in one sample sequenced in a study of blood T cell repertoires in COVID-19. The protocol was immunoSEQ multiplex PCR, while the TCRdb copy is restricted to in-frame clones and leaves out a portion. The table lists roughly 52,000 clones, roughly 90% of them singletons. The sample taken for sequencing was peripheral blood. These receptors originate from a middle-aged man with COVID-19, enrolled during active disease.

The V and J genes are TRBV28 and TRBJ2-7; D is ambiguous. The V end lost 4 bases, the J end lost 3 bases, and 13 bases lay between the germline ends. Germline V gene data show CDR1 as MDHEN and CDR2 as SYDVKM. This CDR3 is 14 amino acids long. The CDR3 sequence: CASSSTEINYEQYF. The DNA for the CDR3 is TGTGCCAGCAGTTCAACCGAGATAAACTACGAGCAGTACTTC.

The J gene is TRBJ2-1, the V gene TRBV11-2; D is possibly TRBD1 (5 bases). Deletions cut 1 base from V and 0 bases from J, with 13 bases between. CDR3 length equals 17 residues. The germline V gene encodes CDR1 SGHAT and CDR2 FQNNGV. The CDR3 nucleotides read TGTGCCAGCAGCTTAGTTAGTTGGGGCAGCTCCTACAATGAGCAGTTCTTC. Amino acid sequence: CASSLVSWGSSYNEQFF.

The rearrangement uses TRBV19 and TRBJ1-2, with TRBD1 matching over 8 bases. The CDR3 consists of 15 residues. Germline CDR1 LNHDA, CDR2 SQIVND (reference sequence). V was pared by 5 bases and J by 4 bases, with 9 bases of the junction left unmatched. CDR3 DNA: TGTGCCAGTAGTCCCCGGACAGGGACCACCTATGGCTACACCTTC. Amino acid sequence: CASSPRTGTTYGYTF.

The rearrangement links TRBV27 to TRBJ1-5, with D unresolved. V shed 3 bases and J shed 0 bases, with 9 bases lying between them. Germline V CDR1 and CDR2: MNHEY, SMNVEV (reference sequence). The CDR3 has 15 amino acids. CDR3 residues: CASSFGINSNQPQHF. CDR3 nucleotides: TGTGCCAGCAGTTTCGGGATTAATAGCAATCAGCCCCAGCATTTT.

The V and J genes are TRBV7-9 and TRBJ2-5; D might be TRBD2 (6 bases). Germline CDR1 reads SEHNR; CDR2 reads FQNEAQ (reference sequence). The length of the CDR3 is 14 residues. V lost 1 base to trimming and J lost 3 bases, with 9 bases between them. DNA of the CDR3: TGTGCCAGCAGCTTAGGGGGACTGAAAGAGACCCAGTACTTC. Protein product: CASSLGGLKETQYF. The complete variable domain, with remaining parts taken from reference TRBV7-9 and TRBJ2-5, reads DTGVSQNPRHKITKRGQNVTFRCDPISEHNRLYWYRQTLGQGPEFLTYFQNEAQLEKSRLLSDRFSAERPKGSFSTLEIQRTEQGDSAMYLCASSLGGLKETQYFGPGTRLLVL.

For the CDR3, the DNA is TGTGCCAGCAGTTACTGGGGGAGGGAACCCCAGCATTTT. Encoded protein: CASSYWGREPQHF. This rearrangement joins TRBV6-6 to TRBJ1-5; tentative D call: TRBD1 (5 bases). Between the trimmed V and J ends, which lost 1 base and 10 bases, there was a span of 11 bases. CDR1 and CDR2 from the germline V gene are MNHNY and SVGAGI (reference sequence). This CDR3 has 13 residues.

The chain has TRBV7-8 and TRBJ2-5; D gene uncertain. The CDR3 is made up of 13 amino acids. The V end lost 4 bases, the J end lost 1 base, and 7 bases lay between the germline ends. The germline V gene encodes CDR1 SGHVS and CDR2 FQNEAQ. The CDR3 bases are TGTGCCAGCAGCTCACACACCCAAGAGACCCAGTACTTC. Residues: CASSSHTQETQYF.

In its sample, this clone was seen once. The CDR3 DNA reads TGTGCCAGTAGTATATTCAGGGGGATGCAGTACAATGAGCAGTTCTTC. Protein: CASSIFRGMQYNEQFF. J is TRBJ2-1 and V is TRBV19; 7 bases fit TRBD1. Trimming cost V 2 bases and J 4 bases; bases outside gene matches: 8. Germline V CDR1 and CDR2: LNHDA, SQIVND (reference sequence). The CDR3 is 16 residues long.

The chain links TRBV28 to TRBJ2-5; D is unclear. There are 11 residues in the CDR3. Per germline, CDR1 MDHEN and CDR2 SYDVKM. Trimming took 6 bases from V and 3 from J, leaving 5 bases between them. CDR3 DNA sequence: TGTGCCAGCAGCCAGGAAGAGACCCAGTACTTC. Translation gives CASSQEETQYF.

The J gene is TRBJ2-7, the V gene TRBV2; the match to TRBD2 covers 9 bases. Trimming cost V 2 bases and J 4 bases; bases outside gene matches: 18. The CDR3 spans 19 residues. Germline V gene data show CDR1 as SNHLY and CDR2 as FYNNEI. CDR3 region: CASSERGGTSRLWSYEQYF. The CDR3 DNA sequence: TGTGCCAGCAGTGAAAGGGGCGGGACTAGCCGCCTCTGGTCTTACGAGCAGTACTTC.

The chain combines TRBV5-1 with TRBJ2-7; D is possibly TRBD1 (5 bases). CDR3 length equals 10 residues. The V gene lost 4 bases and the J gene lost 13 bases, with 12 bases spanning the gap. Germline CDR1 SGHRS, CDR2 YFSETQ. The CDR3 region is CASSLRQIYF. The DNA of the CDR3 is TGCGCCAGCAGCCTGCGACAGATTTACTTC.

This clone was seen once. The rearrangement links TRBV12-3 or TRBV12-4 to TRBJ1-2; no clear D. The CDR3 has 13 residues. V shed 2 bases and J shed 4 bases, with 8 bases lying between them. This CDR3 is CASSLQLSYGYTF. CDR3 coding DNA: TGTGCCAGCAGTTTACAACTTAGCTATGGCTACACCTTC.

The chain combines TRBV14 with TRBJ1-2, with 7 bases aligning to TRBD1. The CDR3 contains 14 residues. V shed 6 bases, J shed 7 bases, and the junction held 11 bases outside the gene matches. Germline V lookup: CDR1 SGHDN, CDR2 FVKESK. The CDR3 nucleotides read TGTGCCAGCAGACGCGCCGGGACAGAAATTGGCTACACCTTC. Translated: CASRRAGTEIGYTF.

This clone was seen a few times. The V and J genes are TRBV5-1 and TRBJ2-5; TRBD1 matches 7 bases. Trimming removed 0 bases from V and 5 bases from J; junction bases left unmatched: 7. This CDR3 is 15 amino acids long. Germline CDR1 and CDR2: SGHRS and YFSETQ. The CDR3 loop reads CASSLATGLVETQYF. In nucleotides, the CDR3 is TGCGCCAGCAGCTTGGCGACAGGGCTTGTGGAGACCCAGTACTTC.

The chain links TRBV30 to TRBJ2-7, with D tentatively TRBD2 (6 bases). V lost 2 bases and J 9 bases, leaving 20 bases between the germline ends. The CDR3 runs to 14 residues. Germline CDR1 reads GTSNPN; CDR2 reads SVGIG (reference sequence). The DNA for the CDR3 is TGTGCCTGGAGTACCCGCGGGGCGGAAAGGGGGCAGTACTTC. Its translation: CAWSTRGAERGQYF.

The chain links TRBV5-5 to TRBJ2-7; TRBD1 agrees at 10 bases. V lost 4 bases and J lost 3; bases outside the gene matches: 7. The CDR3 covers 15 residues. Germline loops: CDR1 SGHKS, CDR2 YYEKEE (reference sequence). Here the CDR3 reads CASSGQGDRVYEQYF. CDR3 coding DNA: TGTGCCAGCAGCGGACAGGGGGACAGGGTCTACGAGCAGTACTTC. Full variable domain (rest looked up from reference TRBV5-5 and TRBJ2-7): DAGVTQSPTHLIKTRGQQVTLRCSPISGHKSVSWYQQVLGQGPQFIFQYYEKEERGRGNFPDRFSARQFPNYSSELNVNALLLGDSALYLCASSGQGDRVYEQYFGPGTRLTVT.

The chain is built from TRBV28 and TRBJ2-7, with a possible D match to TRBD2 (5 bases). The CDR3 loop spans 12 amino acids. The germline V and J ends were trimmed by 7 bases and 0 bases, with 7 bases remaining between them. Germline assignment: CDR1 MDHEN and CDR2 SYDVKM. DNA for the CDR3: TGTGCCAGCACGGGGAGCTCCTACGAGCAGTACTTC. This codes for CASTGSSYEQYF.

This clone has only a few counts. The CDR3, as DNA: TGTGCCAGCTCACCTGACCCAGGGATCGGTCAGCCCCAGCATTTT. This codes for CASSPDPGIGQPQHF. The V call is TRBV18, the J call TRBJ1-5, with TRBD1 as a possible D gene (5 bases). Germline V CDR1 and CDR2: KGHSH, LQKENI. The CDR3 is 15 residues long. Trimming took 3 bases from V and 6 from J, leaving 15 bases between them.

This chain joins TRBV6-5 and TRBJ2-7; 9 nucleotides line up with TRBD1. Germline CDR1 and CDR2: MNHEY and SVGAGI. The CDR3 runs 13 residues. The junction had 6 bases not matched to a gene; V was cut back by 7 bases and J by 5 bases. CDR3: CASTRDRDHEQYF. CDR3 bases: TGTGCCAGCACTCGGGACAGGGACCACGAGCAGTACTTC.

The chain couples TRBV6-5 to TRBJ1-4; 8 nucleotides align to TRBD1. CDR3 length: 13 amino acids. J gave up 5 bases and V 8 bases, and 4 bases lay outside the gene matches. CDR1 is MNHEY and CDR2 is SVGAGI in the germline V gene. This chain's CDR3 is CASGRGRNEKLFF. The CDR3 DNA is TGTGCCAGCGGCAGGGGGCGCAATGAAAAACTGTTTTTT.